This TCR beta chain originates from a study of T cells in Graves' hyperthyroidism and ophthalmopathy. The germline V gene encodes CDR1 MNHNY and CDR2 SVGAGI (reference sequence). The CDR3 runs to 13 residues. V lost 2 bases, J lost 2 bases, and 7 bases lay in between. The source material, RNA transcripts, was used to amplify TCR beta CDR3 regions. First-round RT-PCR targeting the TCR CDR3 was performed with the HTBI primer set. TCRdb called the multiplex PCR reads again in MiXCR, with one record for every CDR3 protein. This sample has approximately 640,000 distinct CDR3 sequences; around 15% occur once, and the top ten carry less than 4.5%. This clonotype was picked up many times.

The chain has TRBV6-6 and TRBJ2-7; D not certain. This clonotype was obtained from a woman aged 25 to 39 with Graves' hyperthyroidism. The sequencing input was blood. This CDR3 reads CASSYDLAYEQYF. The DNA of the CDR3 is TGTGCCAGCAGTTACGATTTAGCCTACGAGCAGTACTTC.